These 28 T cell receptor beta chains were all obtained from the same sample, sequenced in a study of spatial heterogeneity in lung cancer (dated by TCRdb to the late 2010s). What the research found in general, with its limitations: The number of expanded intratumoral alpha and beta TCRs correlated with the tumor nonsynonymous mutation count.

No antigens are known for them. According to the study, the label for this sample's time point signals: sample taken at primary tumor resection. Library construction relied on 5' RACE. Sequencing used a NextSeq 500. TCRdb reworked the public reads: Q25 trimming with fastp, MiXCR clone assembly, productive beta chains retained. CDR3 protein sequences are deduplicated, and each keeps its most common genes and DNA. The sample table shows several thousand distinct CDR3 sequences, and 14% are seen once. The leading ten clones occupy approximately 8.8% of the sample. The material sequenced was lung tumor tissue, taken at surgery. The receptors were gathered from a female donor with early-stage non-small cell lung cancer.

Comment on this clonotype: The library was built for alpha chains, so this beta chain is an off-target read and its size means little. The chain has TRBV20-1 and TRBJ1-2; D is perhaps TRBD1 (6 bases). Germline CDR1 and CDR2: DFQATT and SNEGSKA (reference sequence). V lost 6 bases to trimming and J lost 6 bases, with 11 bases between them. The CDR3 is 11 residues long. The CDR3 nucleotides are TGCAGTGCCACTACAGGGCATGGCTACACCTTC. It is translated as CSATTGHGYTF.

This clonotype ranks as medium-sized. This beta chain was picked up by a library intended for alpha chains and is off target, so its count carries little meaning. The V gene is TRBV20-1, the J gene TRBJ2-7; 10 nucleotides align to TRBD2. From germline, CDR1 is DFQATT and CDR2 SNEGSKA (reference sequence). This CDR3 spans 14 amino acids. With 3 bases clipped from V and 2 bases from J, the junction kept 4 bases outside the gene matches. The CDR3 region is CSARGTSAPYEQYF. The CDR3 coding sequence is TGCAGTGCTAGGGGGACTAGCGCGCCCTACGAGCAGTACTTC.

This clonotype was observed at least ten times. This beta chain slipped into a library made for alpha chains as a stray read, so its size is not meaningful. This sequence joins TRBV3-1 and TRBJ2-3; possibly TRBD1 for D (7 bases). CDR3 size: 16 residues. With 3 bases removed from V and 1 base from J, the gap between germline ends came to 14 bases. Germline values: CDR1 LGHDT, CDR2 YNNKEL (reference sequence). This chain's CDR3 is CASSHPGGQRTDTQYF. CDR3 sequence (DNA): TGTGCCAGCAGCCACCCCGGGGGACAGCGCACAGATACGCAGTATTTT.

Only a few counts were recorded for this clonotype. The library was prepared for alpha chains; this beta chain is a stray read, so its frequency means little. V gene TRBV9 combines with J gene TRBJ2-1; D may match TRBD1 or TRBD2 (6 bases each). The CDR3 spans 15 residues. With 0 bases removed from V and 1 base from J, the gap between germline ends came to 8 bases. In germline, CDR1 is SGDLS, CDR2 YYNGEE. CDR3 bases: TGTGCCAGCAGCGTAGCGGGGGCGTCCTACAATGAGCAGTTCTTC. Its protein is CASSVAGASYNEQFF.

The table lists this clonotype with many counts. In a library made to pick up alpha chains, this beta chain is a stray read with a size that means little. This chain connects TRBV20-1 to TRBJ2-5; D uncertain. The CDR3 has 10 residues. V was clipped by 1 base and J by 8 bases, with 5 bases between them. Germline V gene data show CDR1 as DFQATT and CDR2 as SNEGSKA (reference sequence). The CDR3 region has the DNA TGCAGTGCTAGAGGTGCAACCCAGTACTTC. It specifies CSARGATQYF.

A note on this clonotype: For a library built for alpha chains, this beta chain is a stray read; little rests on its size. The chain employs TRBV5-1 and TRBJ1-1; 11 bases are a match to TRBD1. The CDR3 is 16 residues long. Germline assignment: CDR1 SGHRS and CDR2 YFSETQ. V lost 6 bases to trimming and J lost 0 bases; unmatched junction nucleotides: 7. This CDR3 reads CASTAGTGGMNTEAFF. The CDR3 DNA reads as TGCGCCAGCACCGCAGGGACAGGGGGTATGAACACTGAAGCTTTCTTT.

This clonotype is deemed medium-sized. With the library built for alpha chains, this beta chain is off target and its frequency is not meaningful. The rearrangement joins TRBV11-2 to TRBJ2-3; 9 nucleotides line up with TRBD2. J was trimmed by 0 bases and V by 3 bases; bases with no gene match: 4. Germline V gene lookup returns CDR1 SGHAT and CDR2 FQNNGV. The CDR3 loop spans 16 amino acids. The chain's CDR3 is CASSFSGGPSTDTQYF. The CDR3 DNA reads as TGTGCCAGCAGCTTTAGCGGGGGCCCGAGCACAGATACGCAGTATTTT.

This clonotype is labeled large. The library was built for alpha chains, so this beta chain is an off-target read and its size means little. This chain joins TRBV30 and TRBJ1-1, with a tentative D call TRBD1 (5 bases). Deletions cut 2 bases from V and 5 bases from J, with 12 bases between. The CDR3 has 13 amino acids. The germline CDR1 and CDR2 sequences are GTSNPN and SVGIG (reference sequence). This CDR3 is CAWSRDSWTEAFF. The CDR3 DNA is TGTGCCTGGAGTAGAGACAGCTGGACTGAAGCTTTCTTT.

This clonotype was seen ten or more times. In a library made to pick up alpha chains, this beta chain is a stray read with a size that means little. The CDR3 loop reads CSAVESGGFQETQYF. The CDR3 DNA reads as TGCAGTGCAGTCGAAAGCGGGGGCTTCCAAGAGACCCAGTACTTC. The V gene is TRBV20-1, the J gene TRBJ2-5; 8 positions agree with TRBD2. CDR1 is DFQATT, CDR2 SNEGSKA, per germline (reference sequence). V gave up 6 bases and J gave up 1 base; unmatched junction bases: 10. The CDR3 totals 15 residues.

This clonotype occurred many times. Little can be read into the size of this beta chain, an off-target read in a library designed for alpha chains. The gene calls are TRBV5-1 and TRBJ1-4, with TRBD1 identical over 8 bases. The CDR3 loop spans 14 amino acids. Trimming cost V 4 bases and J 10 bases; bases outside gene matches: 9. Germline V CDR1 and CDR2: SGHRS, YFSETQ. CDR3 loop: CASSQGQGWGKLFF. In DNA form, the CDR3 reads TGCGCCAGCAGCCAAGGACAGGGTTGGGGAAAACTGTTTTTT.

This clonotype is medium-sized by share. A junction end diverges from the germline sequence, so it may reflect a read error. The library was prepared for alpha chains; this beta chain is a stray read, so its frequency means little. The CDR3 region has the DNA TGTGCCAGCAGTTTCTCCGGGACTAGCGGGGGGGCGTTTCTGTTC. Its translation: CASSFSGTSGGAFLF. The chain uses TRBV12-3 or TRBV12-4 and TRBJ2-7; 16 bases fit TRBD2. This CDR3 has 15 residues.

This clonotype was found many times. This beta chain turned up in a library designed for alpha chains; as an off-target read, its abundance says little. The chain combines TRBV5-1 with TRBJ1-2, with 7 bases aligning to TRBD1. V dropped 4 bases and J dropped 2; count of bases not matched to a gene: 2. The CDR3 contains 13 residues. Per the germline V gene, CDR1 is SGHRS and CDR2 is YFSETQ. The CDR3 protein is CASSPGQNYGYTF. The CDR3 nucleotides are TGCGCCAGCAGCCCGGGACAGAACTATGGCTACACCTTC.

Many counts were recorded for this clonotype. The library was designed around alpha chains, so this beta chain is a stray read whose abundance carries little weight. The chain uses TRBV5-1 and TRBJ1-5; TRBD1 agrees at 9 bases. The CDR3 runs to 14 residues. With 5 bases clipped from V and 5 bases from J, the junction kept 5 bases outside the gene matches. Germline V gives CDR1 SGHRS, CDR2 YFSETQ. The CDR3 nucleotides read TGCGCCAGCAGACAGGGGGCGGCGGATCAGCCCCAGCATTTT. Translating gives CASRQGAADQPQHF. Together with reference TRBV5-1 and TRBJ1-5, the CDR3 gives the full variable domain: KAGVTQTPRYLIKTRGQQVTLSCSPISGHRSVSWYQQTPGQGLQFLFEYFSETQRNKGNFPGRFSGRQFSNSRSEMNVSTLELGDSALYLCASRQGAADQPQHFGDGTRLSIL.

This clonotype was detected once. With the library built for alpha chains, this beta chain is off target and its frequency is not meaningful. The V call is TRBV6-5, the J call TRBJ1-2; unclear D gene. V lost 2 bases and J lost 4, with 8 bases in between. Germline values: CDR1 MNHEY, CDR2 SVGAGI. This CDR3 spans 13 amino acids. The CDR3 protein is CASSYVAAYGYTF. CDR3 bases: TGTGCCAGCAGTTACGTGGCAGCCTATGGCTACACCTTC.

By share of the sample, this clonotype is medium-sized. This beta chain is off target for a library built for alpha chains, so its abundance means little. V is TRBV30 and J is TRBJ1-1; a weak D match, TRBD1 (6 bases). Germline lookup yields CDR1 GTSNPN and CDR2 SVGIG (reference sequence). The CDR3 has 12 amino acids. V was clipped by 7 bases and J by 1 base, with 10 bases between them. CDR3 in amino acids: CASGTRNTEAFF. DNA of the CDR3: TGTGCCTCCGGGACAAGGAACACTGAAGCTTTCTTT.

This clonotype was counted at least ten times. The junction does not match germline at one end; this may be a read error. The library was built for alpha chains, so this beta chain is an off-target read and its size means little. The CDR3 DNA reads as TGCAGTGCGAGAGGGTCGCGGGTCAGTATGAACACTGAAGCTTTCTTT. This gives the protein CSARGSRVSMNTEAFF. V and J are TRBV20-1 and TRBJ1-1; D uncertain. This CDR3 is 16 amino acids long. Germline CDR1 DFQATT, CDR2 SNEGSKA (reference sequence).

This clonotype ranks as medium-sized (0.01 to 0.1%). The library was built for alpha chains, so this beta chain is an off-target read and its size means little. The V call is TRBV6-2 or TRBV6-3, the J call TRBJ1-2; unclear D gene. Between the trimmed V and J ends, which lost 7 bases and 3 bases, there was a span of 9 bases. The CDR3 runs 12 residues. Germline loops: CDR1 MNHEY, CDR2 SVGEGT. The CDR3 DNA reads TGTGCCAGCACCTATAGTGACTATGGCTACACCTTC. Translation: CASTYSDYGYTF.

This clonotype was seen ten or more times. This beta chain represents an off-target read in a library built for alpha chains; its size is of limited meaning. The chain joins TRBV5-1 to TRBJ2-1, with 13 bases lining up with TRBD2. Losses at the gene ends were 0 bases for V and 8 bases for J; bases not matched to a gene: 2. Germline V CDR1 and CDR2: SGHRS, YFSETQ. The CDR3 sequence is 15 residues long. The CDR3 loop reads CASSLGLAGGDEQFF. The CDR3 nucleotides read TGCGCCAGCAGCTTGGGACTAGCGGGGGGAGATGAGCAGTTCTTC.

There are many counts of this clonotype. Since it is a stray read in a library aimed at alpha chains, this beta chain has a size that is not meaningful. V usage is TRBV28 and J usage is TRBJ1-6; unclear D gene. The germline CDR1 and CDR2 sequences are MDHEN and SYDVKM. With 2 bases removed from V and 10 bases from J, the gap between germline ends came to 3 bases. The CDR3 spans 11 residues. The CDR3 sequence is CASSLDSPLHF. The CDR3 DNA follows: TGTGCCAGCAGTTTAGACTCACCCCTCCACTTT.

The sample holds many counts of this clonotype. Because this beta chain is a stray read in a library intended to capture alpha chains, its abundance should not be given much weight. V and J are TRBV28 and TRBJ1-5, with a possible D match to TRBD1 (5 bases). This CDR3 contains 14 residues. V was cut by 6 bases and J by 6 bases, with 15 bases left in between. Germline V gene sequence: CDR1 MDHEN, CDR2 SYDVKM. In DNA form, the CDR3 reads TGTGCCAGCAGAACGGGGCAGCCAGGTCAGCCCCAGCATTTT. Translating it yields CASRTGQPGQPQHF. The full variable domain, rest sourced from reference TRBV28 and TRBJ1-5, is DVKVTQSSRYLVKRTGEKVFLECVQDMDHENMFWYRQDPGLGLRLIYFSYDVKMKEKGDIPEGYSVSREKKERFSLILESASTNQTSMYLCASRTGQPGQPQHFGDGTRLSIL.

By frequency in the sample, this clonotype is medium-sized. This beta chain appears as a stray read in a library generated for alpha chains; its size is not informative. This rearrangement joins TRBV19 to TRBJ2-1, with 9 bases identical to TRBD2. The CDR3 covers 18 residues. Germline V lookup: CDR1 LNHDA, CDR2 SQIVND (reference sequence). Trimming took 4 bases from V and 0 from J; bases not matched to a gene: 10. CDR3 nucleotide sequence: TGTGCCAGTAGTAGGGGACTAGCCCCTCTGAGCTCCTACAATGAGCAGTTCTTC. This encodes CASSRGLAPLSSYNEQFF.

On this clonotype: This beta chain represents an off-target read in a library built for alpha chains; its size is of limited meaning. This chain links TRBV12-3 or TRBV12-4 with TRBJ2-3, with D possibly being TRBD1 or TRBD2 (6 bases each). The CDR3 runs to 13 residues. V lost 6 bases to trimming and J lost 4 bases, with 11 bases between them. The CDR3 reads CASRPGGSDTQYF. Written as DNA, the CDR3 is TGTGCCAGCAGGCCCGGGGGCTCAGATACGCAGTATTTT.

By proportion, this clonotype is large (0.1 to 1%). This beta chain slipped into a library made for alpha chains as a stray read, so its size is not meaningful. The rearrangement uses TRBV7-2 and TRBJ1-4; unclear D gene. This CDR3 comprises 13 residues. The V gene's germline CDR1 is SGHTA and CDR2 FQGNSA. V was trimmed by 5 bases and J by 10 bases, leaving 14 bases between them. CDR3 in DNA: TGTGCCAGCAGCCTAAAGTTGGGCGCAAAACTGTTTTTT. Translation gives CASSLKLGAKLFF.

A note on this clonotype: Little can be read into the size of this beta chain, an off-target read in a library designed for alpha chains. J is TRBJ2-1 and V is TRBV12-5, with D uncertain. Trimming stripped 7 bases from V and 2 bases from J, with 9 bases between. CDR3 length: 13 amino acids. The germline CDR1 and CDR2 sequences are LGHNT and FRNRAP. DNA of the CDR3: TGTGCTAGTGCCCGATATACCTACAATGAGCAGTTCTTC. The encoded protein is CASARYTYNEQFF.

By share, this clonotype ranks as medium-sized. The library was built for alpha chains, so this beta chain is an off-target read and its size means little. The J gene is TRBJ2-3, the V gene TRBV5-8; possible D gene TRBD2, 5 bases. V lost 2 bases and J lost 4, with 11 bases in between. The germline V gene has CDR1 SGHTS and CDR2 YDEGEE. This CDR3 has 14 residues. DNA of the CDR3: TGTGCCAGCAGCTTTATGAGGGCATCAGATACGCAGTATTTT. This codes for CASSFMRASDTQYF.

This clonotype was seen ten or more times. This beta chain lies outside the target of a library built for alpha chains; its clone size means little. This chain links TRBV5-1 with TRBJ1-1, with D maybe TRBD1 (5 bases). The CDR3 sequence is 14 residues long. CDR1 SGHRS and CDR2 YFSETQ come from the germline V gene. V lost 3 bases, J lost 1 base, and 10 bases lay in between. The CDR3 protein is CASSWDSRNTEAFF. Here the CDR3 DNA reads TGCGCCAGCAGCTGGGACTCAAGGAACACTGAAGCTTTCTTT.

This clonotype was counted ten times or more. The size of this beta chain means little, since it is a stray read in a library made for alpha chains. The chain combines TRBV5-1 with TRBJ2-1; D is ambiguous. The CDR3 covers 15 residues. The germline V gene has CDR1 SGHRS and CDR2 YFSETQ. The V end was cut by 4 bases, the J end by 0 bases, with 11 bases between. In nucleotides, the CDR3 is TGCGCCAGCAGCCCGGGTTGGAGCTCCTACAATGAGCAGTTCTTC. Protein sequence: CASSPGWSSYNEQFF.

This clonotype was counted only a few times. This beta chain represents an off-target read in a library built for alpha chains; its size is of limited meaning. The chain uses TRBV7-2 and TRBJ2-2; 9 bases align to TRBD1. This CDR3 region has 15 residues. Losses at the gene ends were 6 bases for V and 3 bases for J; bases not matched to a gene: 5. Per the germline V gene, CDR1 is SGHTA and CDR2 is FQGNSA. The CDR3 loop reads CASSSGQGDTGELFF. The CDR3 DNA follows: TGTGCCAGCAGTTCGGGACAGGGCGACACCGGGGAGCTGTTTTTT.